The clone carrying this TCR beta chain was recorded once. Repertoires were generated with immunoSEQ multiplex PCR, while TCRdb's copy carries only in-frame clones and drops some. Here the sample spans around 160,000 clones, around 86% being singletons. The data were taken from a study of blood T cell repertoires in COVID-19. The CDR3 has 14 amino acids. Germline CDR1 reads MNHEY; CDR2 reads SVGEGT. V lost 0 bases to trimming and J lost 3 bases, with 6 bases between them. The sequence was collected from a man aged 18-30 years with acute or convalescent COVID-19. The source material was peripheral blood. The V gene is TRBV6-2 or TRBV6-3, the J gene TRBJ2-1; TRBD2 might be the D (5 bases). The CDR3 loop is CASSYSGDYNEQFF. For the CDR3, the DNA is TGTGCCAGCAGTTACTCCGGGGACTACAATGAGCAGTTCTTC.